This is a list of T cell receptor beta chains from one sample in a study of shared clonotypes between healthy human individuals. Clones were read by immunoSEQ multiplex PCR, and TCRdb kept only the in-frame ones, dropping some. The data show about 2 million clones, approximately 94% seen once. The sample comprised naive CD8+ T cells sorted from blood. The receptors were gathered from a man aged 18 to 30 in good health. CDR3s include the opening cysteine and the closing phenylalanine or tryptophan. Fields, in order: D gene, J gene, V gene, CDR3 DNA, CDR3 protein. The D gene is left open where the match is weak.

. TRBJ1-2 TRBV27 TGTGCCAGCAGTTTAACCGGACAGAACTATGGCTACACCTTC CASSLTGQNYGYTF
TRBD1 TRBJ1-1 TRBV29-1 TGCAGCGTTGATAATATTCTGGGACAGATGAACACTGAAGCTTTCTTT CSVDNILGQMNTEAFF
. TRBJ2-2 TRBV28 TGTGCCAGCAGGGTATTAGGGACCGGGGAGCTGTTTTTT CASRVLGTGELFF
. TRBJ2-5 TRBV2 TGTGCCAGCGAACCTACAGGGCTGGAGACCCAGTACTTC CASEPTGLETQYF
. TRBJ2-1 TRBV4-1 TGCGCCAGCAGCCCCTCCGGTTTCTACAATGAGCAGTTCTTC CASSPSGFYNEQFF
. TRBJ2-2 TRBV4-1 TGCGCCAGCAGCCCCGGGACCGGGGAGCTGTTTTTT CASSPGTGELFF
. TRBJ1-1 TRBV19 TGTGCCAGTAGCCTTACGGACACTGAAGCTTTCTTT CASSLTDTEAFF
. TRBJ1-1 TRBV6-1 TGTGCCAGCAGCCGGGGGAACACTGAAGCTTTCTTT CASSRGNTEAFF
TRBD2 TRBJ2-3 TRBV13 TGTGCCAGCAGCTTAGGGACTAGCGGGGTAGATACGCAGTATTTT CASSLGTSGVDTQYF
TRBD1 TRBJ1-1 TRBV5-6 TGTGCCAGCAGCTTTGGACAGGAGGTTACTGAAGCTTTCTTT CASSFGQEVTEAFF
. TRBJ1-5 TRBV4-1 TGCGCCAGCAGCCTATTTTCGGCCGTTAATAGCAATCAGCCCCAGCATTTT CASSLFSAVNSNQPQHF
. TRBJ2-5 TRBV7-2 TGTGCCAGCAGCCCTCGGGACGTCTCTAACCGAGAGACCCAGTACTTC CASSPRDVSNRETQYF
. TRBJ2-1 TRBV5-1 TGCGCCAGCAGCTTGGCCAAGGGGCCAGGGAGAGATGAGCAGTTCTTC CASSLAKGPGRDEQFF
. TRBJ2-1 TRBV7-2 TGTGCCAGCAGCTCCTCGGGGGGCGTAGAGCAGTTCTTC CASSSSGGVEQFF
. TRBJ1-6 TRBV5-6 TGTGCCAGCAGAAACGGGAATTCACCCCTCCACTTT CASRNGNSPLHF
TRBD2 TRBJ2-7 TRBV9 TGTGCCAGCAGCGCTAGCGGGAGTGCGACCTACGAGCAGTACTTC CASSASGSATYEQYF
. TRBJ2-3 TRBV9 TGTGCCAGCAGCCTAAGAGTTGAGAGGGCCACAGATACGCAGTATTTT CASSLRVERATDTQYF
TRBD1 TRBJ2-3 TRBV27 TGTGCCAGCAGAGACAGGGGGCGAGATACGCAGTATTTT CASRDRGRDTQYF
. TRBJ2-1 TRBV12-5 TGTGCTAGTGGTTTGGGCAGGGGCTACAATGAGCAGTTCTTC CASGLGRGYNEQFF
TRBD1 TRBJ2-1 TRBV30 TGTGCCTGGAGTGACGACAGGGATGGGAACAATGAGCAGTTCTTC CAWSDDRDGNNEQFF
. TRBJ1-1 TRBV19 TGTGCCAGTAGTCCCTTTGGGTCACCTCTTGAAGCTTTCTTT CASSPFGSPLEAFF
. TRBJ2-1 TRBV19 TGTGCCAGTAGTATACCCCCCGCATCCTACAATGAGCAGTTCTTC CASSIPPASYNEQFF
. TRBJ2-3 TRBV7-9 TGTGCCAGCAGCTTAGCTTTGGTAGATACGCAGTATTTT CASSLALVDTQYF
. TRBJ1-4 TRBV4-1 TGCGCCAGCAGCCCCCTAGGGAACGGCAGGGACTCCGAAAAACTGTTTTTT CASSPLGNGRDSEKLFF